The present T cell receptor beta chain was sequenced within a study of blood T cell repertoires in COVID-19. Trimming took 0 bases from V and 8 from J, leaving 16 bases between them. Germline V gives CDR1 MGHRA, CDR2 YSYEKL. The CDR3 totals 15 residues. Generated by immunoSEQ multiplex PCR, the TCRdb table keeps only in-frame clones and is missing some. Of roughly 170,000 clones in the sample, about 87% were seen once. V is TRBV4-1 and J is TRBJ1-2; D unresolved. The source of this sequence is a man in his forties or fifties with active or convalescent COVID-19. What was sequenced was peripheral blood. The CDR3 sequence is CASSQEVRGGGGYTF. CDR3 DNA: TGCGCCAGCAGCCAAGAAGTCCGCGGCGGAGGAGGCTACACCTTC.